One and the same sample provided the 5 T cell receptor beta chains below, sequenced in a study of shared clonotypes between healthy human individuals. Measured with immunoSEQ multiplex PCR; TCRdb has only the in-frame clones, and not every one. The sample consists of roughly 650,000 clones, more than 95% of them appearing once. The sequenced material came from naive CD4+ T cells sorted from blood. The subset is: CD45RA+ positively selected. These receptors were collected from a woman aged 25 to 39 in good health.

The chain carries TRBV5-1 and TRBJ1-1, with unresolved D. The CDR3 totals 14 residues. The V end lost 4 bases, the J end lost 3 bases, and 13 bases lay between the germline ends. Germline loops: CDR1 SGHRS, CDR2 YFSETQ. Here the CDR3 DNA reads TGCGCCAGCAGCCCCCGGCCGACGTACACTGAAGCTTTCTTT. The encoded protein is CASSPRPTYTEAFF.

The rearrangement links TRBV27 to TRBJ2-3, with 14 bases matching TRBD2. Germline assignment: CDR1 MNHEY and CDR2 SMNVEV (reference sequence). V was pared by 3 bases and J by 5 bases, with 1 base of the junction left unmatched. The CDR3 has 15 amino acids. CDR3 sequence (DNA): TGTGCCAGCAGTTTGGGACTAGCGGGAGTAGATACGCAGTATTTT. The encoded protein is CASSLGLAGVDTQYF.

This chain links TRBV5-1 with TRBJ2-2, with 7 positions matching TRBD1. Germline CDR1 reads SGHRS; CDR2 reads YFSETQ. V was pared by 2 bases and J by 1 base, with 2 bases of the junction left unmatched. There are 15 residues in the CDR3. As DNA, the CDR3 is TGCGCCAGCAGCTTACCAGGGGGGAACACCGGGGAGCTGTTTTTT. Residues: CASSLPGGNTGELFF.

This chain links TRBV6-4 with TRBJ2-1, with a weak D call TRBD2 (6 bases). Trimming took off 4 bases at V and 3 bases at J, with 13 bases between the two ends. The CDR3 spans 15 residues. The V gene's germline CDR1 is MRHNA and CDR2 SNTAGT. This CDR3 is CASSGTGANYNEQFF. CDR3 DNA: TGTGCCAGCAGTGGTACGGGAGCTAACTACAATGAGCAGTTCTTC.

The CDR3 DNA follows: TGTGCCAGCAGCTTCTTGTCTCTGGGGTCGGGTATGCGCGATACGCAGTATTTT. This gives the protein CASSFLSLGSGMRDTQYF. The rearrangement uses TRBV11-2 and TRBJ2-3; unclear D gene. Germline V gives CDR1 SGHAT, CDR2 FQNNGV. Trimming left V 3 bases short and J 6 bases short, with 25 bases between. The CDR3 totals 18 residues.